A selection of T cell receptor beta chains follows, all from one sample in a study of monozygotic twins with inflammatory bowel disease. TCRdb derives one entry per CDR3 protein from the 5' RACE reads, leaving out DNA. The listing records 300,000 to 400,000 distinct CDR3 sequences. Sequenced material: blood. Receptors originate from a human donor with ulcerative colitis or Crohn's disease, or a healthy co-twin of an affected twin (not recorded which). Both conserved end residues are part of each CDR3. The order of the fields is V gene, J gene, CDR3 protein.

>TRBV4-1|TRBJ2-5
CASSQEASAKFAETQYF
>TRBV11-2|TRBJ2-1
CASSLLAIEQFF
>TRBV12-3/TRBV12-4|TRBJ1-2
CASSLGLTFNYGYTF
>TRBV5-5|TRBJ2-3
CASSLGQGSDTQYF
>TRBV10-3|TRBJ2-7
CAISEFRGQGVSGEQYF
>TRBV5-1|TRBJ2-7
CASSFQGGPSSYEQYF
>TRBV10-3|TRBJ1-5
CAISGGQSPNQPQHF
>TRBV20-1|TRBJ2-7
CSASVRQGFSYEQYF
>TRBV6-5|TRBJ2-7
CASSSPQVVGYEQYF
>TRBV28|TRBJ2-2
CASSLGSGELFF